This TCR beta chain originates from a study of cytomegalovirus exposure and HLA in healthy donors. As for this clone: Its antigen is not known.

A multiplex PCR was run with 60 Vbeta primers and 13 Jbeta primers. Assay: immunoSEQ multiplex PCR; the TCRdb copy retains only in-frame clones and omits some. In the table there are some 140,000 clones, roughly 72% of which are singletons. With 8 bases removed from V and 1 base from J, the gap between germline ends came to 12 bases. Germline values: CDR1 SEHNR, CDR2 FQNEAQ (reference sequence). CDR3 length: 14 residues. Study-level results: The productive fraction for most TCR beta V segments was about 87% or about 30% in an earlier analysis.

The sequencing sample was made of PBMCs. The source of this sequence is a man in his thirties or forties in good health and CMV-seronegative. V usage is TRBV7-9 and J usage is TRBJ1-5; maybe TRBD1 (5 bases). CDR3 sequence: CASVLAGSNQPQHF. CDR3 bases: TGTGCCAGCGTTTTGGCAGGGAGCAATCAGCCCCAGCATTTT.